The 24 T cell receptor beta chains below all came from one sample that was sequenced in a study of cytomegalovirus exposure and HLA in healthy donors. The PCR used 60 Vbeta and 13 Jbeta primers. Here immunoSEQ multiplex PCR was the method, and the copy in TCRdb shows in-frame clones only, minus some. The sample has roughly 200,000 clones, less than 80% seen once. Specimen: PBMCs. These TCRs come from a woman aged 35 to 49 in good health and CMV-seronegative.

V usage is TRBV6-1 and J usage is TRBJ1-5; no firm D call. Germline CDR1 MNHNS, CDR2 SASEGT. The CDR3 has 18 amino acids. V was cut by 0 bases and J by 3 bases, with 18 bases left in between. CDR3 DNA sequence: TGTGCCAGCAGTGAAGCTGTACCCCCCCCGGGAAACAATCAGCCCCAGCATTTT. Encoded protein: CASSEAVPPPGNNQPQHF.

In this sample, this clone turned up a few times. V is TRBV5-5 and J is TRBJ1-6; tentatively, D is TRBD1 (6 bases). CDR3 length: 14 amino acids. The germline gives CDR1 SGHKS, CDR2 YYEKEE (reference sequence). With 9 bases removed from V and 2 bases from J, the gap between germline ends came to 12 bases. Here the CDR3 reads CATQGRAYNSPLHF. CDR3 in DNA: TGTGCCACTCAGGGGAGGGCCTATAATTCACCCCTCCACTTT. Full variable domain (remainder filled in from reference TRBV5-5 and TRBJ1-6): DAGVTQSPTHLIKTRGQQVTLRCSPISGHKSVSWYQQVLGQGPQFIFQYYEKEERGRGNFPDRFSARQFPNYSSELNVNALLLGDSALYLCATQGRAYNSPLHFGNGTRLTVT.

The V and J genes are TRBV4-2 and TRBJ1-3; D may be TRBD1 (6 bases). The germline V and J ends were trimmed by 0 bases and 8 bases, with 11 bases remaining between them. The CDR3 is 14 amino acids. Looked up from germline, CDR1 is LGHNA and CDR2 is YNFKEQ. CDR3: CASSQDRGRDTIYF. The CDR3 DNA reads as TGTGCCAGCAGCCAAGACAGGGGAAGGGACACCATATATTTT.

The CDR3 coding sequence is TGTGCCAGCTCACCCTGGGGGGGTACTGAAAAACTGTTTTTT. It yields the protein CASSPWGGTEKLFF. J is TRBJ1-4 and V is TRBV18, with a weak D call TRBD1 (5 bases). V lost 3 bases and J lost 7, with 12 bases in between. CDR1 is KGHSH and CDR2 is LQKENI in the germline V gene. This CDR3 has 14 residues. The entire variable domain, with the rest obtained from reference TRBV18 and TRBJ1-4, is as follows: NAGVMQNPRHLVRRRGQEARLRCSPMKGHSHVYWYRQLPEEGLKFMVYLQKENIIDESGMPKERFSAEFPKEGPSILRIQQVVRGDSAAYFCASSPWGGTEKLFFGSGTQLSVL.

In its sample, this clone was seen once. This chain uses TRBV13 with TRBJ2-7, with D perhaps matching TRBD2 (6 bases). CDR1 is PRHDT, CDR2 FYEKMQ, per germline (reference sequence). V lost 0 bases to trimming and J lost 3 bases, with 15 bases between them. The CDR3 covers 16 residues. The CDR3 region is CASSLGSGQGGYEQYF. The CDR3 DNA sequence: TGTGCCAGCAGCTTAGGTTCCGGGCAGGGAGGCTACGAGCAGTACTTC.

This clone appeared once. The J gene is TRBJ2-7, the V gene TRBV28; 8 positions match TRBD2. Trimming cost V 3 bases and J 4 bases; bases outside gene matches: 5. Germline V gene lookup returns CDR1 MDHEN and CDR2 SYDVKM. The CDR3 totals 14 residues. The CDR3 DNA reads as TGTGCCAGCAGTTTGTCCCCGGGAGGGTACGAGCAGTACTTC. Translated: CASSLSPGGYEQYF.

Only a few counts were recorded for this clone. V and J are TRBV6-5 and TRBJ2-7; 8 nucleotides match TRBD1. The CDR3 has 15 amino acids. Germline V gene sequence: CDR1 MNHEY, CDR2 SVGAGI. The V segment lost 7 bases and the J segment 4 bases; nucleotides outside the gene matches: 12. CDR3 protein: CASTYRSGQAYEQYF. The CDR3 DNA reads as TGTGCCAGCACCTACCGTTCGGGACAGGCTTACGAGCAGTACTTC.

The rearrangement links TRBV7-8 to TRBJ2-5; weak D call: TRBD2 (7 bases). This CDR3 is 16 amino acids long. The germline V gene encodes CDR1 SGHVS and CDR2 FQNEAQ. V was pared by 1 base and J by 5 bases, with 17 bases between. This chain's CDR3 is CASSLVLGGREETQYF. CDR3 nucleotides: TGTGCCAGCAGCTTAGTTTTGGGGGGGCGGGAGGAGACCCAGTACTTC.

The V and J genes are TRBV11-3 and TRBJ2-5, with D possibly being TRBD2 (6 bases). The V end was cut by 5 bases, the J end by 4 bases, with 11 bases between. Germline V gene data show CDR1 as SGHNT and CDR2 as YENEEA. This CDR3 comprises 13 residues. The CDR3 is CASSPEGRETQYF. The CDR3 DNA reads as TGTGCCAGCAGCCCGGAGGGCAGAGAGACCCAGTACTTC.

The chain combines TRBV5-1 with TRBJ2-7, with 8 bases lining up with TRBD2. Germline V lookup: CDR1 SGHRS, CDR2 YFSETQ. Trimming took 0 bases from V and 2 from J; bases not matched to a gene: 7. The CDR3 contains 16 residues. DNA for the CDR3: TGCGCCAGCAGCTTGGAAGGTAGCGGGACCCCCTACGAGCAGTACTTC. Translation gives CASSLEGSGTPYEQYF.

This chain links TRBV27 with TRBJ1-1; the match to TRBD1 covers 11 bases. The CDR3 totals 19 residues. Germline assignment: CDR1 MNHEY and CDR2 SMNVEV (reference sequence). After removal of 4 bases from V and 3 bases from J, the junction contained 16 bases not matched to a gene. The CDR3 DNA reads as TGTGCCAGCAGTTCGGAGGCCCCGGGACAGGGGGAAGGGGACACTGAAGCTTTCTTT. It specifies CASSSEAPGQGEGDTEAFF.

J is TRBJ2-7 and V is TRBV4-1; a weak D match, TRBD1 (5 bases). Germline CDR1 and CDR2: MGHRA and YSYEKL. The V and J ends lost 3 bases and 5 bases respectively, with 11 bases between them. This CDR3 has 13 residues. The CDR3 nucleotides read TGCGCCAGCAGCCACCCATTAGGGGACGAGCAGTACTTC. Translation gives CASSHPLGDEQYF.

V and J are TRBV5-4 and TRBJ2-1, with 9 bases matching TRBD2. Germline V gene data show CDR1 as SGHNT and CDR2 as YYREEE (reference sequence). CDR3 length equals 15 residues. The V and J ends lost 2 bases and 8 bases, in that order; junction bases with no gene match: 8. In nucleotides, the CDR3 is TGTGCCAGCAGCTTCTCTGCACTAGCGGGCCATGAGCAGTTCTTC. Residues: CASSFSALAGHEQFF.

V usage is TRBV27 and J usage is TRBJ2-7, with 8 bases that match TRBD1. The CDR3 runs 14 residues. The germline V gene encodes CDR1 MNHEY and CDR2 SMNVEV (reference sequence). Trimming took 6 bases from V and 1 from J; bases not matched to a gene: 5. CDR3 amino acids: CASSRTGPSYEQYF. CDR3 bases: TGTGCCAGCAGCCGGACAGGGCCGTCCTACGAGCAGTACTTC.

The chain has TRBV18 and TRBJ1-1, with D hard to call. V lost 2 bases and J 1 base, leaving 8 bases between the germline ends. This CDR3 has 14 residues. Germline CDR1 reads KGHSH; CDR2 reads LQKENI. Written as DNA, the CDR3 is TGTGCCAGCTCACCAGGACGGGGGAACACTGAAGCTTTCTTT. This translates into CASSPGRGNTEAFF.

The V and J genes are TRBV29-1 and TRBJ1-4; D might be TRBD1 (5 bases). CDR3 length equals 12 residues. V lost 5 bases to trimming and J lost 7 bases, with 11 bases between them. CDR1 SQVTM and CDR2 ANQGSEA come from the germline V gene. CDR3 residues: CSVIGVGEKLFF. CDR3 sequence (DNA): TGCAGCGTTATAGGGGTCGGTGAAAAACTGTTTTTT.

The chain carries TRBV7-2 and TRBJ2-7, with D hard to call. V shed 7 bases and J shed 3 bases, with 16 bases lying between them. This CDR3 spans 14 amino acids. Germline V gives CDR1 SGHTA, CDR2 FQGNSA. CDR3: CASTPGAPNYEQYF. CDR3 in DNA: TGTGCCAGCACGCCAGGTGCTCCTAACTACGAGCAGTACTTC.

The chain couples TRBV5-1 to TRBJ1-1, with a tentative D call TRBD1 (6 bases). Germline V gene sequence: CDR1 SGHRS, CDR2 YFSETQ. The CDR3 covers 14 residues. With 4 bases removed from V and 3 bases from J, the gap between germline ends came to 13 bases. This CDR3 reads CASSREGVDTEAFF. The DNA for the CDR3 is TGCGCCAGCAGCAGGGAGGGGGTCGACACTGAAGCTTTCTTT.

V usage is TRBV27 and J usage is TRBJ2-3, with D perhaps matching TRBD2 (5 bases). Germline lookup yields CDR1 MNHEY and CDR2 SMNVEV (reference sequence). Trimming pared 4 bases from V and 3 bases from J, leaving 26 bases between. The CDR3 spans 19 residues. CDR3 sequence: CASSSLGTGGPRRTDTQYF. The CDR3 DNA reads TGTGCCAGCAGTTCCCTTGGAACCGGAGGCCCCCGAAGGACAGATACGCAGTATTTT.

The rearrangement links TRBV2 to TRBJ1-1, with D hard to call. Germline-derived CDR1 and CDR2 are SNHLY and FYNNEI. Trimming left V 4 bases short and J 4 bases short, with 4 bases between. The CDR3 spans 11 residues. CDR3 in DNA: TGTGCCAGCAGTGCCGGCACTGAAGCTTTCTTT. It is translated as CASSAGTEAFF.

The rearrangement links TRBV30 to TRBJ2-5; 7 bases are shared with TRBD1. The ends lost 5 bases at V and 2 bases at J; junction bases unmatched: 8. This CDR3 contains 14 residues. Germline V gene sequence: CDR1 GTSNPN, CDR2 SVGIG (reference sequence). For the CDR3, the DNA is TGTGCCTGGGGTGATGGGACAGTACAAGAGACCCAGTACTTC. Translating gives CAWGDGTVQETQYF.

This chain uses TRBV28 with TRBJ2-3, with 15 bases lining up with TRBD2. The V segment lost 9 bases and the J segment 2 bases; nucleotides outside the gene matches: 6. Germline CDR1 MDHEN, CDR2 SYDVKM. The CDR3 is 16 amino acids. The chain's CDR3 is CASGGLAGGFTDTQYF. DNA for the CDR3: TGTGCCAGTGGAGGACTAGCGGGAGGGTTCACAGATACGCAGTATTTT.

The chain recombines TRBV29-1 with TRBJ2-7; D unclear. Trimming took 4 bases from V and 0 from J, leaving 7 bases between them. Germline CDR1 and CDR2: SQVTM and ANQGSEA. The CDR3 spans 12 residues. The CDR3 sequence: CSVGGNSYEQYF. CDR3 nucleotide sequence: TGCAGCGTTGGAGGAAACTCCTACGAGCAGTACTTC.

At least ten counts were recorded for this clone. This chain links TRBV11-2 with TRBJ2-1; TRBD1 agrees at 8 bases. Germline V gene data show CDR1 as SGHAT and CDR2 as FQNNGV. With V trimmed by 5 bases and J by 0 bases, 3 bases remained unmatched. The CDR3 has 15 residues. The CDR3 protein is CASSRTGGSYNEQFF. The CDR3 bases are TGTGCCAGCAGCCGAACAGGGGGCTCCTACAATGAGCAGTTCTTC.